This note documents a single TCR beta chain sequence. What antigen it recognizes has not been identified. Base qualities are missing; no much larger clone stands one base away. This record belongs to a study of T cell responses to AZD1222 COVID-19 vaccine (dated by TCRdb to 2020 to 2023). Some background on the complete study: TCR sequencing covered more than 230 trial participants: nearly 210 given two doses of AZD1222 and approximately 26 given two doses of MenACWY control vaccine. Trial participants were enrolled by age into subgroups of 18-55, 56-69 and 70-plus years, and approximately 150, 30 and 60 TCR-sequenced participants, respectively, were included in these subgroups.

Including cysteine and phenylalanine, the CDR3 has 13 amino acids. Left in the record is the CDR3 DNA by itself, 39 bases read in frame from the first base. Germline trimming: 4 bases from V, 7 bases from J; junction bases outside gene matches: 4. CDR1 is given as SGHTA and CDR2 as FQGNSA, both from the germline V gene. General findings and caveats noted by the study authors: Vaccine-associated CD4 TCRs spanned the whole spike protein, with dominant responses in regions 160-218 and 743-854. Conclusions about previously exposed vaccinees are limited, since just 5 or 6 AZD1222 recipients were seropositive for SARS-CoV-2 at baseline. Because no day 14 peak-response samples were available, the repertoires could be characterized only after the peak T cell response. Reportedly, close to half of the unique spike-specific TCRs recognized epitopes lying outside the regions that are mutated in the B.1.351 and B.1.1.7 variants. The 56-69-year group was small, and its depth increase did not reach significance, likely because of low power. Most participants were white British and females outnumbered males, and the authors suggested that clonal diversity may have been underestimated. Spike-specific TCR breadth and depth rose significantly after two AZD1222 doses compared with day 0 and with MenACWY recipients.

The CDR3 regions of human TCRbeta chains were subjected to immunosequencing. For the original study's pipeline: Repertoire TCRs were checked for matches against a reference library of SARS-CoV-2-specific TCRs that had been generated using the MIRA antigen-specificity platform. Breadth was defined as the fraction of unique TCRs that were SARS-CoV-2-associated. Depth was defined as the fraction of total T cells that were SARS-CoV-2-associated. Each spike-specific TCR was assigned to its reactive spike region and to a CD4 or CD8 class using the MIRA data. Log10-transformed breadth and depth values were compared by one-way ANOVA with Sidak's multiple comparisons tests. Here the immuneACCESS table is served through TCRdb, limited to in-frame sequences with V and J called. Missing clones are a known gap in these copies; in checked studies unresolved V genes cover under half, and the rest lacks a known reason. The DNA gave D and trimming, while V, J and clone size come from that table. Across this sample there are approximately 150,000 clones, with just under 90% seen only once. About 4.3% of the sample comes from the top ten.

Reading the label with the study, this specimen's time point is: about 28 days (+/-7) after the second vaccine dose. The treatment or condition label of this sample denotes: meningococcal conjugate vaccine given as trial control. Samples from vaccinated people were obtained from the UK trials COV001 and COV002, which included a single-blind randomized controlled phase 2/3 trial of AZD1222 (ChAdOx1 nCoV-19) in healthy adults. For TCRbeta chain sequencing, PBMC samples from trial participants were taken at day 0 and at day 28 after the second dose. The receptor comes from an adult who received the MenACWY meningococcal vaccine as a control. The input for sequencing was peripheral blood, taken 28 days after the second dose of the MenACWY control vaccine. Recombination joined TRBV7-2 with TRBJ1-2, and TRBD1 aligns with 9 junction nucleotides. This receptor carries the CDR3 CASSSRTGAGYTF. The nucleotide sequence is TGTGCCAGCAGCTCCAGGACAGGGGCTGGCTACACCTTC.